Listed below are T cell receptor beta chains from one sample, sequenced in a study of blood T cell repertoires in COVID-19. The assay was immunoSEQ multiplex PCR, and TCRdb's table has in-frame clones only and misses some. The sample has about 220,000 clones, approximately 80% seen once. Sequencing used peripheral blood. All receptors derive from a man over 45 with active or convalescent COVID-19. CDR3s include the opening cysteine and the closing phenylalanine or tryptophan. Each record gives: clone size, J gene, V gene, D gene, CDR3 protein, CDR3 DNA. A D gene is named only where the DNA matches it firmly. The size of a clone is reported for some rows only, either as once, few or many, or as a class for expanded clones.

size: NA; J: TRBJ1-5; V: TRBV5-6; D: NA; CDR3: CASSLGGREQPQHF; DNA: TGTGCCAGCAGCTTGGGGGGGCGAGAACAGCCCCAGCATTTT
size: NA; J: TRBJ2-5; V: TRBV24-1; D: TRBD1; CDR3: CATSHPGQGYGETQYF; DNA: TGTGCCACCAGTCATCCGGGACAGGGGTATGGAGAGACCCAGTACTTC
size: NA; J: TRBJ2-1; V: TRBV10-3; D: TRBD2; CDR3: CASGPGLGDNEQFF; DNA: TGTGCCTCAGGGCCGGGACTAGGGGACAATGAGCAGTTCTTC
size: NA; J: TRBJ2-3; V: TRBV15; D: TRBD2; CDR3: CATSPRAGVKDTQYF; DNA: TGTGCCACCAGCCCGAGGGCGGGAGTTAAAGATACGCAGTATTTT
size: NA; J: TRBJ2-6; V: TRBV7-2; D: TRBD1; CDR3: CASSPLGDRGSSGANVLTF; DNA: TGTGCCAGCAGCCCCCTGGGAGACAGGGGCTCCTCTGGGGCCAACGTCCTGACTTTC
size: NA; J: TRBJ2-3; V: TRBV5-1; D: NA; CDR3: CASSLVAGPDTQYF; DNA: TGCGCCAGCAGCTTGGTGGCAGGCCCAGATACGCAGTATTTT
size: NA; J: TRBJ2-7; V: TRBV2; D: TRBD1; CDR3: CASSGRQGVEEQYF; DNA: TGTGCCAGCAGTGGTCGTCAGGGGGTGGAAGAGCAGTACTTC
size: NA; J: TRBJ1-2; V: TRBV24-1; D: NA; CDR3: CATSDPGHNYGYTF; DNA: TGTGCCACCAGTGATCCAGGACATAACTATGGCTACACCTTC
size: NA; J: TRBJ2-3; V: TRBV12-5; D: TRBD2; CDR3: CASGQRSREGRDTQYF; DNA: TGTGCTAGTGGCCAAAGGTCGCGGGAGGGCCGGGATACGCAGTATTTT
size: NA; J: TRBJ1-2; V: TRBV6-5; D: NA; CDR3: CASSYSRQAYYGYTF; DNA: TGTGCCAGCAGTTACTCGAGACAGGCCTACTATGGCTACACCTTC
size: once; J: TRBJ1-2; V: TRBV5-6; D: NA; CDR3: CASSSEGRGYGYTF; DNA: TGTGCCAGCAGCTCGGAGGGGCGAGGGTATGGCTACACCTTC
size: NA; J: TRBJ1-2; V: TRBV5-1; D: TRBD1; CDR3: CASSLGQGPPNYGYTF; DNA: TGCGCCAGCAGCTTGGGACAGGGGCCGCCTAACTATGGCTACACCTTC
size: few; J: TRBJ2-1; V: TRBV10-3; D: NA; CDR3: CAISHTGNYNEQFF; DNA: TGTGCCATCTCCCACACGGGAAACTACAATGAGCAGTTCTTC
size: NA; J: TRBJ1-1; V: TRBV28; D: NA; CDR3: CASSLTTVQGTEAFF; DNA: TGTGCCAGCAGCCTGACGACAGTTCAAGGGACTGAAGCTTTCTTT
size: NA; J: TRBJ2-3; V: TRBV7-3; D: NA; CDR3: CASSLKGGGTLTDTQYF; DNA: TGTGCCAGCAGCTTAAAGGGTGGAGGGACCCTCACAGATACGCAGTATTTT
size: NA; J: TRBJ2-7; V: TRBV18; D: TRBD1; CDR3: CASSPTGDPYEQYF; DNA: TGTGCCAGCTCACCGACAGGGGACCCCTACGAGCAGTACTTC
size: NA; J: TRBJ2-1; V: TRBV5-1; D: NA; CDR3: CASSLEQGYNEQFF; DNA: TGCGCCAGCAGCTTGGAACAGGGTTACAATGAGCAGTTCTTC
size: NA; J: TRBJ1-4; V: TRBV7-6; D: NA; CDR3: CASSLALGAATNEKLFF; DNA: TGTGCCAGCAGCTTAGCGCTAGGGGCTGCAACTAATGAAAAACTGTTTTTT
size: NA; J: TRBJ1-2; V: TRBV18; D: TRBD1; CDR3: CASSNTGAYGYTF; DNA: TGTGCCAGCTCAAACACAGGGGCCTATGGCTACACCTTC
size: NA; J: TRBJ2-5; V: TRBV7-7; D: NA; CDR3: CASSLNLPRAGETQYF; DNA: TGTGCTAGCAGCTTAAATCTACCCCGCGCAGGGGAGACCCAGTACTTC
size: NA; J: TRBJ1-1; V: TRBV29-1; D: NA; CDR3: CSVRKAFF; DNA: TGCAGCGTTCGTAAAGCTTTCTTT
size: NA; J: TRBJ1-2; V: TRBV5-1; D: NA; CDR3: CASSLGDQGYGYTF; DNA: TGCGCCAGCAGCTTGGGGGACCAGGGGTATGGCTACACCTTC
size: few; J: TRBJ2-1; V: TRBV7-2; D: TRBD2; CDR3: CASSSGTIYNEQFF; DNA: TGTGCCAGCAGCTCCGGGACTATTTACAATGAGCAGTTCTTC